Reported below is one TCR beta chain. Its antigen is still unknown. From genomic DNA, TCR beta CDR3 was amplified by two-round multiplex PCR. First-round PCR amplification was performed with primers specific to each TRBV and TRBJ gene. TCRdb ran MiXCR on the multiplex PCR reads and lists one entry per CDR3 protein. The data show about 18,000 distinct CDR3 sequences, approximately 30% seen once. Germline V lookup: CDR1 MNHEY, CDR2 SMNVEV (reference sequence). The CDR3 is 14 amino acids. With 2 bases clipped from V and 4 bases from J, the junction kept 3 bases outside the gene matches. This specimen comes from a study of prognosis after radiotherapy for stage I lung cancer. Points from the study as a whole: When patients developed distant metastases, their Shannon entropy after stereotactic body radiation therapy was lower.

Each of the patients had no lymph node involvement on CT and PET/CT and no prior chemotherapy, radiotherapy or other malignancies. This chain links TRBV27 with TRBJ2-7, with 9 positions matching TRBD1. Sequenced material: PBMCs, taken before or after stereotactic body radiation therapy (not recorded which). This TCR was recovered from a donor over 45 with non-small cell lung cancer. This CDR3 is CASSLGTGRYEQYF. The CDR3, as DNA: TGTGCCAGCAGTTTAGGGACAGGGAGGTACGAGCAGTACTTC.